The next 11 T cell receptor beta chains were all read from a single sample in a study of blood T cell repertoires in COVID-19 (dated by TCRdb to the early 2020s). The library was prepared using the immunoSEQ multiplex PCR assay. The source is immuneACCESS, and TCRdb retained only in-frame sequences with V and J called. Part of the clones is not carried over; for the studies checked, unresolved V genes explain less than half of this, and the remainder is unexplained. Within this sample are 120,000 to 150,000 clones, with about 92% of them counted one time only. The top ten clones comprise 1.5% to 2% of the sample. Sample: peripheral blood. These receptors were obtained from a human donor in a cohort sampled during active COVID-19.

The chain employs TRBV7-9 and TRBJ1-1; maybe TRBD1 (6 bases). V shed 3 bases and J shed 0 bases, with 11 bases lying between them. The CDR3 is 15 amino acids. Germline CDR1 SEHNR, CDR2 FQNEAQ (reference sequence). This CDR3 is CASSFMGAMNTEAFF. CDR3 in DNA: TGTGCCAGCAGCTTCATGGGGGCCATGAACACTGAAGCTTTCTTT. The full variable domain, completed using reference TRBV7-9 and TRBJ1-1, is DTGVSQNPRHKITKRGQNVTFRCDPISEHNRLYWYRQTLGQGPEFLTYFQNEAQLEKSRLLSDRFSAERPKGSFSTLEIQRTEQGDSAMYLCASSFMGAMNTEAFFGQGTRLTVV.

The chain employs TRBV4-1 and TRBJ1-1; 9 nucleotides line up with TRBD1. Germline CDR1 and CDR2: MGHRA and YSYEKL. The CDR3 length is 15 residues. With 3 bases clipped from V and 0 bases from J, the junction kept 2 bases outside the gene matches. The CDR3 coding sequence is TGCGCCAGCAGCCACGGGACAGGGTTGAACACTGAAGCTTTCTTT. Amino acid sequence: CASSHGTGLNTEAFF.

V gene TRBV7-9 combines with J gene TRBJ1-6; 8 bases map to TRBD1. The germline CDR1 and CDR2 sequences are SEHNR and FQNEAQ (reference sequence). The CDR3 is 15 amino acids. J lost 8 bases, V lost 4 bases, and 7 bases had no gene match. The CDR3 DNA reads as TGTGCCAGCAGCTCTGGACAGGGTTTTCATTCACCCCTCCACTTT. As protein: CASSSGQGFHSPLHF.

This clone showed up just once. The CDR3, as DNA: TGTGCCAGTAGTATGGAGGGGCGCGTCTATGGCTACACCTTC. It is translated as CASSMEGRVYGYTF. V and J are TRBV19 and TRBJ1-2; D might be TRBD1 (5 bases). The CDR3 sequence is 14 residues long. Germline lookup yields CDR1 LNHDA and CDR2 SQIVND (reference sequence). V was clipped by 3 bases and J by 4 bases, with 12 bases between them.

This chain uses TRBV5-4 with TRBJ2-7, with 8 bases aligning to TRBD1. From germline, CDR1 is SGHNT and CDR2 YYREEE (reference sequence). Germline trimming cut 2 bases from V and 4 bases from J; bases unmatched to any gene: 5. The CDR3 runs 14 residues. The CDR3 DNA sequence: TGTGCCAGCAGCTTCGGGACAGGTTGGTACGAGCAGTACTTC. Residues: CASSFGTGWYEQYF.

The chain employs TRBV5-1 and TRBJ1-4; D is ambiguous. The V gene lost 6 bases and the J gene lost 0 bases, with 12 bases spanning the gap. Germline CDR1 is SGHRS and CDR2 is YFSETQ. The CDR3 loop spans 15 amino acids. CDR3 sequence (DNA): TGCGCCAGCACGGCGGCCGGGGCAACTAATGAAAAACTGTTTTTT. It encodes CASTAAGATNEKLFF.

This clone was detected once. CDR3 in DNA: TGTGCCAGTAGCCCCCTCGCCCGGGGCGGGGGCGGGGAGCTGTTTTTT. Translating it yields CASSPLARGGGGELFF. The chain links TRBV19 to TRBJ2-2, with 7 bases that match TRBD2. Germline trimming cut 6 bases from V and 7 bases from J; bases unmatched to any gene: 14. This CDR3 has 16 amino acids. The V gene's germline CDR1 is LNHDA and CDR2 SQIVND (reference sequence).

This rearrangement joins TRBV5-1 to TRBJ1-1; 7 bases align to TRBD1. This CDR3 is 16 amino acids long. Germline lookup yields CDR1 SGHRS and CDR2 YFSETQ. The trim removed 2 bases at V and 0 bases at J, leaving 7 bases unmatched. CDR3 DNA: TGCGCCAGCAGCTTCTATATGACAGGGATGAACACTGAAGCTTTCTTT. This sequence encodes CASSFYMTGMNTEAFF.

In its sample, this clone was seen a few times. The chain carries TRBV19 and TRBJ1-5, with a tentative D call TRBD1 (6 bases). CDR1 is LNHDA and CDR2 is SQIVND in the germline V gene (reference sequence). The CDR3 sequence is 15 residues long. Between the trimmed V and J ends, which lost 0 bases and 8 bases, there was a span of 14 bases. The CDR3 coding sequence is TGTGCCAGTAGTATAGATTGGGGGCCCGGCGAGCCCCAGCATTTT. It codes for CASSIDWGPGEPQHF.

The rearrangement uses TRBV2 and TRBJ1-1; 9 bases fit TRBD1. The germline V gene encodes CDR1 SNHLY and CDR2 FYNNEI. Unmatched junction bases numbered 7, after V lost 9 bases and J lost 2 bases. The CDR3 loop spans 14 amino acids. The CDR3 here is CARVEGQGNTEAFF. In nucleotides, the CDR3 is TGTGCCAGAGTAGAGGGACAGGGAAACACTGAAGCTTTCTTT.

The chain couples TRBV6-5 to TRBJ2-5; perhaps TRBD2 as D (7 bases). CDR3 length: 13 residues. Germline CDR1 reads MNHEY; CDR2 reads SVGAGI. The germline V and J ends were trimmed by 10 bases and 6 bases, with 18 bases remaining between them. CDR3 nucleotide sequence: TGTGCCACCGATGAAGGGGGGGTACAGACCCAGTACTTC. Its translation: CATDEGGVQTQYF.